This TCR beta chain was recovered during a study of vaccination and CD4 T cells after COVID-19. General study points: With convalescent patients, a median about 90% of reactive clones emerged solely after vaccination.

About this clonotype: Its cognate antigen is unknown.

Germline-derived CDR1 and CDR2 are LGHNA and YNFKEQ. With V trimmed by 2 bases and J by 4 bases, 9 bases remained unmatched. This CDR3 is built from 16 residues. An Oncomine TCR Beta short-read assay was used to sequence the DNA from cultured CD4+ T cells. The source of extracted genomic DNA was cultured CD4+ T cells. One entry per CDR3 protein results from TCRdb running MiXCR on the PCR reads. The sample shows about 3,600 distinct CDR3 sequences, around 40% of them seen only once. Indicated treatment: approximately nine-day PBMC culture with coronavirus spike peptide pools or control peptides (ViraFEST assay).

The sequence derives from a human donor who had recovered from COVID-19. V and J are TRBV4-2 and TRBJ2-7; 9 positions agree with TRBD2. The material sequenced was CD4+ T cells from blood, cultured in vitro. CDR3 nucleotide sequence: TGTGCCAGCAGCCAACGAGGGACTAGCACACCTTACGAGCAGTACTTC. This gives the protein CASSQRGTSTPYEQYF.